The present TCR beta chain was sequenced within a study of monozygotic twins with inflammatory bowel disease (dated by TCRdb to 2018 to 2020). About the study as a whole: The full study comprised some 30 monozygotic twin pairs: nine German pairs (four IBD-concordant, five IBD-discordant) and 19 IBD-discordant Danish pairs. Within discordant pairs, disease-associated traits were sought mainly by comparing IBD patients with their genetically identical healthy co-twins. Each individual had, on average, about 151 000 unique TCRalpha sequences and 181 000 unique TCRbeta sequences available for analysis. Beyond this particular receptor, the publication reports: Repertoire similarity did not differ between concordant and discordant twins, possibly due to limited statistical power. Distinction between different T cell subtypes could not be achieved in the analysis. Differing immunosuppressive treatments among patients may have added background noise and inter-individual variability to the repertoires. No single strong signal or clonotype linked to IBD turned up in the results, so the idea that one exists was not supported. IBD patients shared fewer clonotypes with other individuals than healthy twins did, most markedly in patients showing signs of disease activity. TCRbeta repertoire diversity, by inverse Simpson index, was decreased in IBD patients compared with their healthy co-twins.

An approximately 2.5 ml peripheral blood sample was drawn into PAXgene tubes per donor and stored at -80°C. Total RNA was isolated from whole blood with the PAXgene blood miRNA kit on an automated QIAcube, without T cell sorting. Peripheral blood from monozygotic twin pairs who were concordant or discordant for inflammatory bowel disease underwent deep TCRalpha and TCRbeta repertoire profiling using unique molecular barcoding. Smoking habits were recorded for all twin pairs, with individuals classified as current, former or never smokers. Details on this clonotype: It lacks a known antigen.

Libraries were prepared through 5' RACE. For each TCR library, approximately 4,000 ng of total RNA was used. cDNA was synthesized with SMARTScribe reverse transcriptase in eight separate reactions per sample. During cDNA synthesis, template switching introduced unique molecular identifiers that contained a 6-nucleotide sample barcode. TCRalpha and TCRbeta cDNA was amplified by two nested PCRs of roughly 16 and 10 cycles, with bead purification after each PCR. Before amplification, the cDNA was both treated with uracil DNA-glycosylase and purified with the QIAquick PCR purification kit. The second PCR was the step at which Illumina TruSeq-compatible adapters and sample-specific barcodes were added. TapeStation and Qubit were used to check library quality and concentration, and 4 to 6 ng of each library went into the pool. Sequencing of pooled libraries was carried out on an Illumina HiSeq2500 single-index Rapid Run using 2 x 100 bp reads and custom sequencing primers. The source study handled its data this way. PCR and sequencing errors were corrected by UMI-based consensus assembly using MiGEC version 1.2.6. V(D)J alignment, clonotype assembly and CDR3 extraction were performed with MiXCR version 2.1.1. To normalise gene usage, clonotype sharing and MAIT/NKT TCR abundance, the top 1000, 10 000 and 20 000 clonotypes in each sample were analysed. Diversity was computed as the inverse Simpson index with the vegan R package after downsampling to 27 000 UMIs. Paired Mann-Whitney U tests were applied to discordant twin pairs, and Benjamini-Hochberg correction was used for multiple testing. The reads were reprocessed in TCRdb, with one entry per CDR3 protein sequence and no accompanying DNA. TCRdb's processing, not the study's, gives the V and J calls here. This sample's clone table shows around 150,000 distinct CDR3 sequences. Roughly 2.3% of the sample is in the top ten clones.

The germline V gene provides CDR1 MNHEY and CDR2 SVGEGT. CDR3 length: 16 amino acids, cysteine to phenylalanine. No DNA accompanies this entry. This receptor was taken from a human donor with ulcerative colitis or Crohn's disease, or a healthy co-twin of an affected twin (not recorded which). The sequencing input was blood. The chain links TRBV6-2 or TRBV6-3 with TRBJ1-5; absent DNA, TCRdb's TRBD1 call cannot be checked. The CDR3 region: CASSYYGARDNQPQHF.